This T cell receptor beta chain was obtained from a study of control samples from healthy donors and cancer patients. The CDR3 consists of 15 residues. CDR1 SGHTA and CDR2 FQGTGA come from the germline V gene. The J segment lost 3 bases and the V segment lost 5 bases, leaving 5 bases of the junction unmatched. Generated by immunoSEQ multiplex PCR, the TCRdb table keeps only in-frame clones and is missing some. This sample has about 49,000 clones, with around 85% found just once. V usage is TRBV7-3 and J usage is TRBJ2-1, with 9 positions matching TRBD1. Sequenced: PBMCs. This clonotype was sampled from a woman aged 50 to 65 with lung cancer. The CDR3 nucleotides are TGTGCCAGCAGCGACCGGGGACAGGGCTACAATGAGCAGTTCTTC. Translated, it gives CASSDRGQGYNEQFF.